A selection of T cell receptor beta chains follows, all from one sample in a study of cytomegalovirus exposure and HLA in healthy donors. TCRdb's table, derived via immunoSEQ multiplex PCR, lists solely in-frame clones and lacks some. Its table records some 72,000 clones. The sequencing input was PBMCs. The receptor source for this set is a man aged 30 to 45 in good health and CMV-seronegative. CDR3s include the opening cysteine and the closing phenylalanine or tryptophan. The order of the fields is D gene, V gene, J gene, CDR3 protein, CDR3 DNA. A D gene is named only where the DNA matches it firmly.

>NA|TRBV18|TRBJ2-7
CASSPPGRGRSYEQYF
TGTGCCAGCTCACCGCCCGGCAGGGGCAGGTCCTACGAGCAGTACTTC
>NA|TRBV27|TRBJ1-1
CASRVDWNTEAFF
TGTGCCAGCAGGGTAGATTGGAACACTGAAGCTTTCTTT
>NA|TRBV25-1|TRBJ1-1
CASSEGPGRRYTEAFF
TGTGCCAGCAGTGAGGGCCCTGGCAGGAGGTACACTGAAGCTTTCTTT
>NA|TRBV7-3|TRBJ2-5
CASSLSLQETQYF
TGTGCCAGCAGCTTAAGTCTCCAAGAGACCCAGTACTTC
>NA|TRBV7-9|TRBJ1-3
CASSFAGAGNTIYF
TGTGCCAGCAGCTTTGCCGGGGCTGGAAACACCATATATTTT
>TRBD2|TRBV2|TRBJ2-5
CASRAQTSGGSETQYF
TGTGCCAGCAGGGCCCAGACTAGCGGAGGATCTGAGACCCAGTACTTC
>TRBD1|TRBV9|TRBJ2-2
CASSLLGQGAGGAGELFF
TGTGCCAGCAGCTTACTGGGACAGGGGGCCGGCGGGGCCGGGGAGCTGTTTTTT
>TRBD2|TRBV18|TRBJ2-1
CASSPWEGLGYNEQFF
TGTGCCAGCTCACCTTGGGAGGGCCTAGGCTACAATGAGCAGTTCTTC
>TRBD2|TRBV27|TRBJ2-7
CASSRLAVPTYEQYF
TGTGCCAGCAGTCGACTAGCGGTACCTACCTACGAGCAGTACTTC
>NA|TRBV19|TRBJ2-5
CASSIRPSLGSSTETQYF
TGTGCCAGTAGTATAAGACCCTCGCTGGGGAGTTCCACAGAGACCCAGTACTTC
>TRBD1|TRBV7-9|TRBJ1-2
CASSQGGGYTF
TGTGCCAGCAGCCAAGGGGGCGGCTACACCTTC
>TRBD2|TRBV5-6|TRBJ2-7
CASLRAGVSGQYF
TGTGCCAGCCTTCGAGCGGGAGTGTCGGGGCAGTACTTC
>TRBD2|TRBV7-6|TRBJ2-1
CASSSPGRELYNEQFF
TGTGCCAGCAGCTCCCCGGGGCGGGAGCTCTACAATGAGCAGTTCTTC
>NA|TRBV19|TRBJ2-6
CASMEGTAGANVLTF
TGTGCCAGTATGGAGGGAACGGCTGGGGCCAACGTCCTGACTTTC
>TRBD2|TRBV11-3|TRBJ2-1
CASSSLAGGYNEQFF
TGTGCCAGCAGCTCACTAGCGGGAGGCTACAATGAGCAGTTCTTC